A selection of T cell receptor beta chains follows, all from one sample in a study of cytomegalovirus exposure and HLA in healthy donors. The method was immunoSEQ multiplex PCR; TCRdb's version includes in-frame clones alone and lacks a portion of them. Seen here are approximately 90,000 clones, 60% to 80% observed once, and the top ten hold roughly 1.9%. Source material: PBMCs. All receptors come from a boy aged 5-17 years in good health and CMV-seronegative. CDR3s include the opening cysteine and the closing phenylalanine or tryptophan. A D gene is named only where the DNA matches it firmly. Only some rows state a clone size, as once, few, many or a class for expanded clones.

d_gene	abundance	v_gene	j_gene	CDR3aa	CDR3nt
TRBD2	-	TRBV9	TRBJ2-1	CASSPSTGGVGDNEQFF	TGTGCCAGCAGCCCCTCCACGGGGGGAGTCGGGGACAATGAGCAGTTCTTC
-	few	TRBV20-1	TRBJ1-2	CSATGAQTF	TGCAGTGCCACGGGAGCACAAACCTTC
-	-	TRBV7-3	TRBJ1-1	CASSSGGNTEAFF	TGTGCCAGCAGCTCGGGGGGGAACACTGAAGCTTTCTTT
TRBD1	-	TRBV28	TRBJ1-4	CASSSGGELKEKLFF	TGTGCCAGCAGTTCAGGGGGCGAATTGAAGGAAAAACTGTTTTTT
-	-	TRBV25-1	TRBJ2-1	CASRRETSLEQFF	TGTGCCAGCAGGAGAGAGACTAGTCTTGAGCAGTTCTTC
-	-	TRBV28	TRBJ1-1	CASSLVTDEAFF	TGTGCCAGCAGTTTAGTGACTGATGAAGCTTTCTTT
-	few	TRBV6-5	TRBJ1-3	CASLTGNTIYF	TGTGCCAGTCTAACTGGAAACACCATATATTTT
-	-	TRBV9	TRBJ1-2	CASSVHRAANYGYTF	TGTGCCAGCAGCGTCCACAGAGCAGCTAACTATGGCTACACCTTC
-	-	TRBV7-9	TRBJ2-7	CASSRPGYEQYF	TGTGCCAGCAGCCGACCGGGGTACGAGCAGTACTTC
-	-	TRBV19	TRBJ1-5	CASSSIRGVQHF	TGTGCCAGTAGTTCCATACGCGGGGTTCAGCATTTT
TRBD1	-	TRBV28	TRBJ2-5	CASSSDRARFQETQYF	TGTGCCAGCAGCTCCGACAGGGCCCGATTCCAAGAGACCCAGTACTTC
-	once	TRBV7-9	TRBJ2-5	CASLPARAPETQYF	TGTGCCAGCCTCCCGGCCAGGGCCCCCGAGACCCAGTACTTC
-	-	TRBV7-2	TRBJ2-7	CASSLDPGSYEQYF	TGTGCCAGCAGCTTGGATCCGGGATCCTACGAGCAGTACTTC
TRBD1	once	TRBV27	TRBJ2-3	CASRQGTDTQYF	TGTGCCAGCCGACAGGGCACGGATACGCAGTATTTT
-	-	TRBV30	TRBJ2-2	CAWSGQITGELFF	TGTGCCTGGAGTGGACAGATCACCGGGGAGCTGTTTTTT
-	-	TRBV28	TRBJ2-7	CASSSSREEQYF	TGTGCCAGCAGCTCATCCAGGGAAGAGCAGTACTTC
-	few	TRBV6-4	TRBJ1-2	CASSEEADSNYGYTF	TGTGCCAGCAGTGAAGAGGCGGATTCCAACTATGGCTACACCTTC
TRBD2	-	TRBV25-1	TRBJ2-7	CASSPRLAGAYEQYF	TGTGCCAGCAGCCCCAGGTTAGCGGGAGCCTACGAGCAGTACTTC
TRBD2	-	TRBV7-3	TRBJ2-3	CASSFYSGADTQYF	TGTGCCAGCAGCTTCTATAGCGGGGCAGATACGCAGTATTTT
-	few	TRBV30	TRBJ1-4	CAWSVQGGPNEKLFF	TGTGCCTGGAGTGTACAGGGCGGCCCTAATGAAAAACTGTTTTTT
-	once	TRBV7-9	TRBJ1-1	CASSSRPRLNTEAFF	TGTGCCAGCAGCTCCCGGCCGCGGCTGAACACTGAAGCTTTCTTT
TRBD2	-	TRBV6-4	TRBJ2-1	CASSEERGGHNEQFF	TGTGCCAGCAGTGAGGAGCGGGGGGGCCACAATGAGCAGTTCTTC
TRBD2	-	TRBV28	TRBJ2-7	CASSLLPWTGGFYEQYF	TGTGCCAGCAGTTTACTGCCGTGGACCGGGGGGTTCTACGAGCAGTACTTC
TRBD2	-	TRBV2	TRBJ2-3	CASSVNGRQSTDTQYF	TGTGCCAGCAGTGTGAACGGGAGGCAGAGCACAGATACGCAGTATTTT
-	-	TRBV7-2	TRBJ2-1	CASSLVHQRSEQFF	TGTGCCAGCAGCTTAGTCCATCAGAGGAGTGAGCAGTTCTTC
-	-	TRBV30	TRBJ2-7	CAWSVSGYEQYF	TGTGCCTGGAGTGTATCGGGGTACGAGCAGTACTTC